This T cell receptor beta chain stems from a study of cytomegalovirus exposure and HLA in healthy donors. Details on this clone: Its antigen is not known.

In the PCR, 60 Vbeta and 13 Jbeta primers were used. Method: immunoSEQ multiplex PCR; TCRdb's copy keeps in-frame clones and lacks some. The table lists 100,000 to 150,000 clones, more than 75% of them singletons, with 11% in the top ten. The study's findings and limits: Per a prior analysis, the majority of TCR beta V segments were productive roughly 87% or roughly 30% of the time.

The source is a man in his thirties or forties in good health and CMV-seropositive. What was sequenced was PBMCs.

This chain's CDR3 is CASRGGTEQYF. The CDR3 nucleotides read TGTGCCTCCCGGGGGGGGACCGAGCAGTACTTC. V usage is TRBV27 and J usage is TRBJ2-7; the match to TRBD2 covers 8 bases. The CDR3 spans 11 residues. V was pared by 11 bases and J by 6 bases, with 6 bases of the junction left unmatched. Germline loops: CDR1 MNHEY, CDR2 SMNVEV (reference sequence).